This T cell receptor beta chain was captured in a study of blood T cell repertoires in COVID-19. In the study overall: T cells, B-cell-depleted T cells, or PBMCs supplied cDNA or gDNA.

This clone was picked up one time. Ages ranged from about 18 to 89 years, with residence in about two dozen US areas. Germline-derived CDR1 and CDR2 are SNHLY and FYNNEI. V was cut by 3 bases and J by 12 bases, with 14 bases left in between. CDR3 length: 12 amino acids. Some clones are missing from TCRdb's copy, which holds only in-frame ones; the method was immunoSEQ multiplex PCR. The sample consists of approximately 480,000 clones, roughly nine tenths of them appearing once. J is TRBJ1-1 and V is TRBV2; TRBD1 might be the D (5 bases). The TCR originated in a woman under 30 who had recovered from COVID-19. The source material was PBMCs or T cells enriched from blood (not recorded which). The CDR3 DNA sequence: TGTGCCAGCAGTGAGGAGGGGCCCGTTACTTTCTTT. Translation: CASSEEGPVTFF. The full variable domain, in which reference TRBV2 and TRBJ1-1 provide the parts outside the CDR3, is EPEVTQTPSHQVTQMGQEVILRCVPISNHLYFYWYRQILGQKVEFLVSFYNNEISEKSEIFDDQFSVERPDGSNFTLKIRSTKLEDSAMYFCASSEEGPVTFFGQGTRLTVV.